These 25 T cell receptor beta chains were sequenced from one sample in a study of T cells in women clearing cervical HPV infection. The assay was immunoSEQ multiplex PCR, and TCRdb's table has in-frame clones only and misses some. The listing records tens of thousands of clones. Source material: blood buffy coat. The source of these receptors is a woman aged 18-69 years with a cervical HPV16 infection that either progressed to CIN3+ or cleared (not recorded which).

Turning to this clone: The sequence runs out 3 residues before the end of the CDR3; the remainder is reconstructed from the germline J gene. V is TRBV6-2 or TRBV6-3 and J is TRBJ1-2, with 11 bases lining up with TRBD1. CDR1 is MNHEY and CDR2 is SVGEGT in the germline V gene. The CDR3 consists of 13 residues. The part of the CDR3 DNA that was read is TGTGCCAGCAGAGGACAGGGGGCGAACGGC. This sequence encodes CASRGQGANG. The full CDR3 reads CASRGQGANGYTF.

A word on this clone: From the germline J gene comes the end of the CDR3, since the read stops 3 residues before it. The gene calls are TRBV7-2 and TRBJ2-6; 7 bases agree with TRBD1. CDR3 length: 14 residues. The germline gives CDR1 SGHTA, CDR2 FQGNSA. The ends lost 5 bases at V and 2 bases at J; junction bases unmatched: 0. The CDR3 DNA, read in part, is TGTGCCAGCAGCACAGGGGCTGGGGCCAACGTC. Translated: CASSTGAGANV. The whole CDR3 sequence is CASSTGAGANVLTF.

To note about this clone: Sequencing ends 3 residues short of the CDR3 end; the germline J gene provides the rest. The chain carries TRBV5-4 and TRBJ2-1; 9 bases line up with TRBD2. This CDR3 is 16 amino acids long. Trimming removed 3 bases from V and 7 bases from J; junction bases left unmatched: 11. The germline V gene has CDR1 SGHNT and CDR2 YYREEE (reference sequence). This chain's CDR3 is CASSSDPSGIINEQFF. The covered CDR3 bases are TGTGCCAGCAGCTCCGACCCTAGCGGGATCATAAATGAG.

A word on this clone: The read is 3 residues too short to cover the CDR3 end, so that end is filled in from the germline J gene. The chain employs TRBV27 and TRBJ2-3; D is possibly TRBD2 (5 bases). CDR1 and CDR2 from the germline V gene are MNHEY and SMNVEV (reference sequence). Trimming removed 3 bases at V and 4 bases at J, with 11 bases between. The CDR3 loop spans 14 amino acids. CDR3 protein: CASSFRRAADTQYF. Incomplete CDR3 DNA: TGTGCCAGCAGTTTTAGGCGGGCGGCAGATACG.

In the case of this clone: The read stops 3 residues short of the end of the CDR3; the missing end is completed from the germline J gene. The chain couples TRBV18 to TRBJ2-2; tentatively, D is TRBD1 (7 bases). The CDR3 runs 16 residues. With 2 bases removed from V and 5 bases from J, the gap between germline ends came to 15 bases. Germline values: CDR1 KGHSH, CDR2 LQKENI. The CDR3 loop is CASSPNRGAGTGELFF. CDR3 DNA (partial): TGTGCCAGCTCACCAAACAGGGGCGCGGGGACCGGGGAG.

Worth noting for this clone: The observed sequence ends 3 residues before the CDR3 terminus, with the missing tail filled in from the germline J gene. The chain links TRBV28 to TRBJ1-4, with D possibly matching TRBD1 (6 bases). The CDR3 runs to 15 residues. V was clipped by 6 bases and J by 5 bases, with 16 bases between them. Germline V lookup: CDR1 MDHEN, CDR2 SYDVKM. This chain's CDR3 is CASSRTGGGNEKLFF. The sequenced CDR3 bases are TGTGCCAGCAGCCGAACGGGGGGCGGAAATGAAAAA.

A word on this clone: The DNA ends 3 residues before the CDR3 does, and the rest of the CDR3 is filled in from the germline J gene. The V gene is TRBV5-1, the J gene TRBJ2-1; 8 bases map to TRBD2. The V and J ends lost 4 bases and 8 bases, in that order; junction bases with no gene match: 11. The V gene's germline CDR1 is SGHRS and CDR2 YFSETQ. This CDR3 spans 15 amino acids. The sequenced CDR3 bases are TGCGCCAGCAGCCCCCGAACCAGCGGGAGCCATGAG. It translates to CASSPRTSGSHE. The entire CDR3 is CASSPRTSGSHEQFF.

A word on this clone: The read ends 3 residues shy of where the CDR3 ends; the end is completed using the germline J gene. V is TRBV7-6 and J is TRBJ1-5, with a weak D call TRBD1 (6 bases). The germline gives CDR1 SGHVS, CDR2 FNYEAQ. This CDR3 has 17 amino acids. Trimming took off 5 bases at V and 1 base at J, with 18 bases between the two ends. The DNA read from the CDR3 is TGTGCCAGCAGCCTATACCCCAGGGGAGCAAGCAATCAGCCC. Protein: CASSLYPRGASNQP. In full, the CDR3 is CASSLYPRGASNQPQHF.

The DNA read from the CDR3 is TGTGCCAGCAGTTACGAAGGTGAAAAA. Its translation: CASSYEGEK. The CDR3, in full, reads CASSYEGEKLFF. The V and J genes are TRBV6-2 or TRBV6-3 and TRBJ1-4, with unresolved D. The read comes to an end 3 residues before the CDR3 does, leaving the germline J gene to fill in the end. Trimming removed 2 bases at V and 7 bases at J, with 5 bases between. This CDR3 is 12 amino acids long. CDR1 and CDR2 from the germline V gene are MNHEY and SVGEGT.

A word on this clone: The read is 3 residues too short to cover the CDR3 end, so that end is filled in from the germline J gene. V and J are TRBV12-5 and TRBJ2-1; D is perhaps TRBD2 (7 bases). The V and J ends lost 8 bases and 3 bases respectively, with 17 bases between them. Germline V gene sequence: CDR1 LGHNT, CDR2 FRNRAP. There are 15 residues in the CDR3. The CDR3 protein is CASSPGGRGYNEQFF. Partial CDR3 DNA: TGTGCTAGTTCCCCGGGGGGCCGGGGCTACAATGAG. The complete variable domain, with remaining parts taken from reference TRBV12-5 and TRBJ2-1, reads DARVTQTPRHKVTEMGQEVTMRCQPILGHNTVFWYRQTMMQGLELLAYFRNRAPLDDSGMPKDRFSAEMPDATLATLKIQPSEPRDSAVYFCASSPGGRGYNEQFFGPGTRLTVL.

Points on this clone: The CDR3 end is not reached by the read, which stops 3 residues before it; the germline J gene fills it in. V is TRBV19 and J is TRBJ2-1, with D uncertain. Germline assignment: CDR1 LNHDA and CDR2 SQIVND (reference sequence). The CDR3 extends over 14 amino acids. V was pared by 1 base and J by 2 bases, with 6 bases between. The CDR3 DNA, read in part, is TGTGCCAGTAGTATAGGTGGGCCCTACAATGAG. Translation gives CASSIGGPYNE. The entire CDR3 protein is CASSIGGPYNEQFF.

Concerning this clone itself: The read stops 3 residues short of the end of the CDR3; the missing end is completed from the germline J gene. This chain uses TRBV29-1 with TRBJ2-1; D call uncertain. CDR1 is SQVTM, CDR2 ANQGSEA, per germline. There are 16 residues in the CDR3. Trimming removed 2 bases from V and 3 bases from J, with 17 bases in between. The sequenced part of the CDR3 DNA is TGCAGCGTTGAATTCGAATACGGGTTCTACTACAATGAG. Protein product: CSVEFEYGFYYNE. The entire CDR3 protein is CSVEFEYGFYYNEQFF.

Points on this clone: The read comes to an end 3 residues before the CDR3 does, leaving the germline J gene to fill in the end. The sample contains more than one DNA sequence encoding this CDR3. This chain joins TRBV7-3 and TRBJ1-3, with 8 bases fitting TRBD1. CDR1 and CDR2 (germline): SGHTA, FQGTGA. V lost 5 bases and J lost 3; bases outside the gene matches: 6. The CDR3 has 15 amino acids. CDR3 sequence: CASSPSGGGGNTIYF. The sequenced part of the CDR3 DNA is TGTGCCAGCAGCCCGTCAGGGGGCGGTGGAAACACC. The full variable domain, completed using reference TRBV7-3 and TRBJ1-3, is GAGVSQTPSNKVTEKGKYVELRCDPISGHTALYWYRQSLGQGPEFLIYFQGTGAADDSGLPNDRFFAVRPEGSVSTLKIQRTERGDSAVYLCASSPSGGGGNTIYFGEGSWLTVV.

Comment on this clone: The CDR3 is cut off 3 residues early in the read; its end comes from the germline J gene. The genes are TRBV6-2 or TRBV6-3 and TRBJ1-2; D not resolved. The CDR3 has 15 amino acids. The V gene's germline CDR1 is MNHEY and CDR2 SVGEGT. This chain's CDR3 is CASTTGRRRINGYTF. Partial CDR3 DNA: TGTGCCAGCACCACGGGTCGGAGGAGGATTAACGGC.

Of note for this clone: The read terminates 3 residues ahead of where the CDR3 ends, so the germline J gene completes it. The chain links TRBV2 to TRBJ2-3; 11 bases line up with TRBD2. V was pared by 7 bases and J by 7 bases, with 10 bases of the junction left unmatched. Per germline, CDR1 SNHLY and CDR2 FYNNEI. The CDR3 loop spans 15 amino acids. CDR3 region: CASMRDSGRANTQYF. The CDR3 bases that were read are TGTGCCAGCATGCGGGATAGCGGGAGGGCCAATACG.

Details on this clone: Coverage ceases 3 residues before the CDR3 finishes, and the germline J gene fills in the end. This chain connects TRBV19 to TRBJ2-3; perhaps TRBD1 as D (5 bases). The germline V gene has CDR1 LNHDA and CDR2 SQIVND (reference sequence). The CDR3 covers 14 residues. CDR3 DNA (partial): TGTGCCAGTTCAACTACAGGTAGCAATCAGCCG. Translating it yields CASSTTGSNQP. The whole CDR3 reads CASSTTGSNQPQYF.

For this clone: Read sequence stops 3 residues before the CDR3 end, and the germline J gene provides the missing end. The V and J genes are TRBV7-2 and TRBJ1-2, with 7 bases lining up with TRBD1. The CDR3 extends over 13 amino acids. The V gene's germline CDR1 is SGHTA and CDR2 FQGNSA. The CDR3 loop reads CASSVTGERDYTF. Incomplete CDR3 DNA: TGTGCCAGCAGCGTAACAGGGGAACGGGAC.

Worth noting for this clone: The sequence runs out 3 residues before the end of the CDR3; the remainder is reconstructed from the germline J gene. The chain uses TRBV6-2 or TRBV6-3 and TRBJ1-2; tentative D call: TRBD1 (6 bases). The CDR3 length is 12 residues. Germline lookup yields CDR1 MNHEY and CDR2 SVGEGT. CDR3 bases read: TGTGCCAGCAGTTACTCGGAGGGGGAC. It is translated as CASSYSEGD. The CDR3, in full, reads CASSYSEGDYTF.

On this clone itself: Read sequence stops 3 residues before the CDR3 end, and the germline J gene provides the missing end. The gene calls are TRBV7-2 and TRBJ2-3, with TRBD1 matching 8 bases. The CDR3 extends over 15 amino acids. Germline V CDR1 and CDR2: SGHTA, FQGNSA. V gave up 1 base and J gave up 5 bases; unmatched junction bases: 5. The CDR3 sequence: CASSLGQGIGDTQYF. The sequenced CDR3 bases are TGTGCCAGCAGCTTAGGACAGGGGATAGGAGATACG. Full variable domain (outside the CDR3, taken from reference TRBV7-2 and TRBJ2-3): GAGVSQSPSNKVTEKGKDVELRCDPISGHTALYWYRQSLGQGLEFLIYFQGNSAPDKSGLPSDRFSAERTGGSVSTLTIQRTQQEDSAVYLCASSLGQGIGDTQYFGPGTRLTVL.

Of note for this clone: The missing CDR3 end, 3 residues past where the read stops, is filled in from the germline J gene. The chain joins TRBV12-3 or TRBV12-4 to TRBJ2-7; TRBD2 might be the D (6 bases). Trimming took 6 bases from V and 6 from J, leaving 18 bases between them. CDR3 length equals 14 residues. This CDR3 reads CASRSGHYGGEQYF. The DNA read from the CDR3 is TGTGCCAGCAGGAGCGGGCACTACGGCGGCGAG.

To note about this clone: The CDR3 end is not reached by the read, which stops 3 residues before it; the germline J gene fills it in. This sequence joins TRBV7-6 and TRBJ2-2; 9 bases match TRBD1. Germline V gives CDR1 SGHVS, CDR2 FNYEAQ. V was pared by 3 bases and J by 4 bases, with 12 bases of the junction left unmatched. CDR3 length: 18 amino acids. Partial CDR3 DNA: TGTGCCAGCAGCTTTACCTCACAGGGGGCGGGTGTCACCGGGGAG. Its translation: CASSFTSQGAGVTGE. The whole CDR3 protein reads CASSFTSQGAGVTGELFF.

In regard to this clone: The CDR3 extends 3 residues past the end of the read, so its final part is completed from the germline J gene. The chain has TRBV13 and TRBJ1-1; D gene uncertain. Germline lookup yields CDR1 PRHDT and CDR2 FYEKMQ (reference sequence). The V end was cut by 3 bases, the J end by 1 base, with 3 bases between. This CDR3 contains 12 residues. CDR3 sequence reads: CASSFKNTEAFF. Incomplete CDR3 DNA: TGTGCCAGCAGCTTCAAGAACACTGAA.

Comment on this clone: Read data end 3 residues before the CDR3 end; the end is taken from the germline J gene. The chain links TRBV19 to TRBJ1-1, with D possibly TRBD1 on 5 matching bases. The CDR3 is 15 amino acids. CDR1 LNHDA and CDR2 SQIVND come from the germline V gene (reference sequence). Trimming took off 7 bases at V and 0 bases at J, with 15 bases between the two ends. The CDR3 spells CASTLWGEMNTEAFF. The DNA read from the CDR3 is TGTGCCAGTACCTTGTGGGGCGAGATGAACACTGAA.

As to this clone: The read is 3 residues too short to cover the CDR3 end, so that end is filled in from the germline J gene. The V call is TRBV5-4, the J call TRBJ2-5; 8 bases align to TRBD1. The germline gives CDR1 SGHNT, CDR2 YYREEE (reference sequence). V was clipped by 0 bases and J by 5 bases; unmatched bases: 6. The CDR3 totals 15 residues. The part of the CDR3 DNA that was read is TGTGCCAGCAGCTTGGGGGGACAGGCCGGGGAGACC. Residues: CASSLGGQAGET. The whole CDR3 reads CASSLGGQAGETQYF.

CDR3 protein: CASSGDRGTEAFF. CDR3 DNA (partial): TGTGCCAGCAGTGGAGACAGGGGTACTGAA. The genes are TRBV6-1 and TRBJ1-1, with 8 bases lining up with TRBD1. The read ends 3 residues before the CDR3 terminus; that terminus is restored from the germline J gene. V gave up 4 bases and J gave up 5 bases; unmatched junction bases: 3. This CDR3 spans 13 amino acids. The V gene's germline CDR1 is MNHNS and CDR2 SASEGT.